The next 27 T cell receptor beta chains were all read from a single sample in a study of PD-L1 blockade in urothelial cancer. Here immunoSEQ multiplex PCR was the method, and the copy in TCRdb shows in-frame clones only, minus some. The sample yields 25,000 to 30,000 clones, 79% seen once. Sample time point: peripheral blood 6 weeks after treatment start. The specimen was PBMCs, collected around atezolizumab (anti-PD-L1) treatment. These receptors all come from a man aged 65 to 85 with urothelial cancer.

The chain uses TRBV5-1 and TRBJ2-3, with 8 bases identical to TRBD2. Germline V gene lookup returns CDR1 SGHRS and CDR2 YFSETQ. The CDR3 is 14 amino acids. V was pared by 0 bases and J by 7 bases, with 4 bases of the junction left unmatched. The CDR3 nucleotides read TGCGCCAGCAGCTTGGGGGGGACTAGTCATACGCAGTATTTT. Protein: CASSLGGTSHTQYF. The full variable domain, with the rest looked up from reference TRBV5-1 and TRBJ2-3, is KAGVTQTPRYLIKTRGQQVTLSCSPISGHRSVSWYQQTPGQGLQFLFEYFSETQRNKGNFPGRFSGRQFSNSRSEMNVSTLELGDSALYLCASSLGGTSHTQYFGPGTRLTVL.

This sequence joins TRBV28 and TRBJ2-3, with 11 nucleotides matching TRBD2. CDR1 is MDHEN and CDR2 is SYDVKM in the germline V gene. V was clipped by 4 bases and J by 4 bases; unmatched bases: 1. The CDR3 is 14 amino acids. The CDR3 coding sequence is TGTGCCAGCAGTTCTAGCGGGAGGTCAGATACGCAGTATTTT. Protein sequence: CASSSSGRSDTQYF. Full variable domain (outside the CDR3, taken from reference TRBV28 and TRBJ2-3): DVKVTQSSRYLVKRTGEKVFLECVQDMDHENMFWYRQDPGLGLRLIYFSYDVKMKEKGDIPEGYSVSREKKERFSLILESASTNQTSMYLCASSSSGRSDTQYFGPGTRLTVL.

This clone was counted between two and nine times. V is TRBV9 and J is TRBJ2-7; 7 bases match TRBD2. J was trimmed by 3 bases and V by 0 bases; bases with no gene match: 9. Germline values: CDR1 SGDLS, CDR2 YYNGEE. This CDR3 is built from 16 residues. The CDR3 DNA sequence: TGTGCCAGCAGCGTAGGGGAGGGGCAGGTTGGCTACGAGCAGTACTTC. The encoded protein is CASSVGEGQVGYEQYF.

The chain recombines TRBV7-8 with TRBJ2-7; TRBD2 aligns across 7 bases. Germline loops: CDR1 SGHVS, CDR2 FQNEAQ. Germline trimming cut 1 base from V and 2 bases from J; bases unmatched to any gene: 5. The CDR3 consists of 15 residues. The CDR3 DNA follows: TGTGCCAGCAGCTTAGTCACTAGCGCTACCTACGAGCAGTACTTC. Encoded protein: CASSLVTSATYEQYF. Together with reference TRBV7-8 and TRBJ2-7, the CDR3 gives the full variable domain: GAGVSQSPRYKVAKRGQDVALRCDPISGHVSLFWYQQALGQGPEFLTYFQNEAQLDKSGLPSDRFFAERPEGSVSTLKIQRTQQEDSAVYLCASSLVTSATYEQYFGPGTRLTVT.

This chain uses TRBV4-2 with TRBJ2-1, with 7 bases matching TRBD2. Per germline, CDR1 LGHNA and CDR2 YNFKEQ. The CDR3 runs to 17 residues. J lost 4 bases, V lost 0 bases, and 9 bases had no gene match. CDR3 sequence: CASSQEEGLADYNEQFF. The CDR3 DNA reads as TGTGCCAGCAGCCAAGAGGAGGGGCTAGCGGATTACAATGAGCAGTTCTTC.

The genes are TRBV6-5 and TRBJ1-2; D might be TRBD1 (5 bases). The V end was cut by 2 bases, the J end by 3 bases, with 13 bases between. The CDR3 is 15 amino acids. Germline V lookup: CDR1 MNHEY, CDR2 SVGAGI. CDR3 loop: CASSYVPGSDYGYTF. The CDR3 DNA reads TGTGCCAGCAGTTACGTTCCAGGGTCGGACTATGGCTACACCTTC.

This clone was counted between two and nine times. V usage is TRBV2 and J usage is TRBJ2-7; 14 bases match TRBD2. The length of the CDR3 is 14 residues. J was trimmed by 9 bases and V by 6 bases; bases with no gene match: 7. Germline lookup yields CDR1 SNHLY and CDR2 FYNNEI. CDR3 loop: CASSPTSGRAAQYF. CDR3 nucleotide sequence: TGTGCCAGCAGCCCGACTAGCGGGAGGGCCGCGCAGTACTTC.

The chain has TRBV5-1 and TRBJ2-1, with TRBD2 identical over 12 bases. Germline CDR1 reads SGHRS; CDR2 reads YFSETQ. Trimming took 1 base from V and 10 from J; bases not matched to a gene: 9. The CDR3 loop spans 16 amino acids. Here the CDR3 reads CASSLTASGGAGEQFF. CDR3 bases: TGCGCCAGCAGCTTGACGGCTAGCGGGGGGGCCGGGGAGCAGTTCTTC.

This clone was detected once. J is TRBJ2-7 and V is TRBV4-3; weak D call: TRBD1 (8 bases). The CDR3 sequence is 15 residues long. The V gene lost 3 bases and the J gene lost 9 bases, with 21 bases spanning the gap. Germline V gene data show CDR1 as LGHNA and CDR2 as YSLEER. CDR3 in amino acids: CASSQGGTGLKGQYF. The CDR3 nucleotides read TGCGCCAGCAGCCAGGGAGGGACAGGCCTTAAAGGGCAGTACTTC.

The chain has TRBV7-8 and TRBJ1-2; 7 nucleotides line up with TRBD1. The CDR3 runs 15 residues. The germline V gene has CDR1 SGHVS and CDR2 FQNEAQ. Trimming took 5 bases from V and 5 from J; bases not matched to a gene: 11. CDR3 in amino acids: CASSRTGGSLYGYTF. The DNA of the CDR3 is TGTGCCAGCAGCCGGACAGGCGGAAGTCTATATGGCTACACCTTC. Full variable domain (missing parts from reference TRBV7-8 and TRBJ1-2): GAGVSQSPRYKVAKRGQDVALRCDPISGHVSLFWYQQALGQGPEFLTYFQNEAQLDKSGLPSDRFFAERPEGSVSTLKIQRTQQEDSAVYLCASSRTGGSLYGYTFGSGTRLTVV.

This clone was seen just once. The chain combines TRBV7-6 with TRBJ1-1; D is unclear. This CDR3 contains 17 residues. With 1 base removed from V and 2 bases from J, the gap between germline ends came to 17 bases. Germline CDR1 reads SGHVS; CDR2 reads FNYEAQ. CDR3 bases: TGTGCCAGCAGCTTAGTTACGTACAATGAATTAAACACTGAAGCTTTCTTT. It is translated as CASSLVTYNELNTEAFF.

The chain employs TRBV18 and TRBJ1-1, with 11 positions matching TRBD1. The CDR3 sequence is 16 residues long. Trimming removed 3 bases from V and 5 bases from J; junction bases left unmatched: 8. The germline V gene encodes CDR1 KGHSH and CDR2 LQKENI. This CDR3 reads CASSPPGTGGGTEAFF. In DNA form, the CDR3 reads TGTGCCAGCTCACCGCCCGGGACAGGGGGGGGAACTGAAGCTTTCTTT.

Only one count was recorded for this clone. As DNA, the CDR3 is TGTGCCAGCAGCACGCGACAAAGGGCCAACGTCCTGACTTTC. Protein sequence: CASSTRQRANVLTF. V gene TRBV7-2 combines with J gene TRBJ2-6; D remains ambiguous. The CDR3 consists of 14 residues. Germline V gives CDR1 SGHTA, CDR2 FQGNSA. Trimming removed 5 bases from V and 5 bases from J, with 10 bases in between.

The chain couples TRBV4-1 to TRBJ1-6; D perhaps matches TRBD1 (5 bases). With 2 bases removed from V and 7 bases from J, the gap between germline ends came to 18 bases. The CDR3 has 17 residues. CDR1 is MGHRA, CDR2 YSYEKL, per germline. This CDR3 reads CASSQIVGQGENSPLHF. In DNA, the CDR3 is TGCGCCAGCAGCCAAATCGTCGGGCAGGGCGAGAATTCACCCCTCCACTTT.

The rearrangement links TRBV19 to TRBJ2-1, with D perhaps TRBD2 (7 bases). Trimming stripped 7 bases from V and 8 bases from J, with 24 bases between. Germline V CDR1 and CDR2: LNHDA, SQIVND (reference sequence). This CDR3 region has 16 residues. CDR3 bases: TGTGCCAGTACTACAGGGACCAAGGGGGGGAGGGATGAGCAGTTCTTC. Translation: CASTTGTKGGRDEQFF.

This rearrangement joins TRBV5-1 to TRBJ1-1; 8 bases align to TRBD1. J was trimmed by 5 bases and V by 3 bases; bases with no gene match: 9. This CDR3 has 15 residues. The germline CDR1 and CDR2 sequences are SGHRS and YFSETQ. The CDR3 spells CASSSSGQGGTEAFF. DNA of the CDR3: TGCGCCAGCAGCTCGTCCGGACAGGGAGGAACTGAAGCTTTCTTT.

The CDR3 protein is CATREAGRSTDTQYF. CDR3 in DNA: TGTGCCACCCGGGAGGCGGGCAGGAGCACAGATACGCAGTATTTT. The chain links TRBV28 to TRBJ2-3; 7 bases agree with TRBD2. Germline values: CDR1 MDHEN, CDR2 SYDVKM. The CDR3 extends over 15 amino acids. J lost 0 bases, V lost 10 bases, and 10 bases had no gene match.

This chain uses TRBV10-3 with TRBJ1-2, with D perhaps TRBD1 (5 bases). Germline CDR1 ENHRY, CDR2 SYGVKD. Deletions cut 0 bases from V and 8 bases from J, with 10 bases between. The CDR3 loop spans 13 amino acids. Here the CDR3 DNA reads TGTGCCATCAGTGAGTCGAGGTGGGGCGGCTACACCTTC. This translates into CAISESRWGGYTF.

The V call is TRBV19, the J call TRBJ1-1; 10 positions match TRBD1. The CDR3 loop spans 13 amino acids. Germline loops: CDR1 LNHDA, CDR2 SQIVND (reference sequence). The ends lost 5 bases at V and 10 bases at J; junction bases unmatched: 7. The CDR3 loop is CASSLDRGRGAFF. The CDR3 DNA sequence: TGTGCCAGTAGTCTCGACAGGGGGCGAGGAGCTTTCTTT.

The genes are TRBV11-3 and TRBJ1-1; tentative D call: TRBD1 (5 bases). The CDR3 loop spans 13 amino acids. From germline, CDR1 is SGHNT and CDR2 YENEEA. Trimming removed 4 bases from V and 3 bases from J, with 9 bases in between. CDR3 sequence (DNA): TGTGCCAGCAGCTGGACCAGGGACACTGAAGCTTTCTTT. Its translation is CASSWTRDTEAFF. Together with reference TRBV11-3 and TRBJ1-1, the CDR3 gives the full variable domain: EAGVVQSPRYKIIEKKQPVAFWCNPISGHNTLYWYLQNLGQGPELLIRYENEEAVDDSQLPKDRFSAERLKGVDSTLKIQPAELGDSAVYLCASSWTRDTEAFFGQGTRLTVV.

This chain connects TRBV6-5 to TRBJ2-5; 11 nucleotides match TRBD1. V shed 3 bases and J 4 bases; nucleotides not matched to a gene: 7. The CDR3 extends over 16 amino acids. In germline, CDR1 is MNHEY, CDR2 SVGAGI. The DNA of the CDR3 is TGTGCCAGCAGTTATTTGGGACAGGGGGTATCAGAGACCCAGTACTTC. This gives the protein CASSYLGQGVSETQYF.

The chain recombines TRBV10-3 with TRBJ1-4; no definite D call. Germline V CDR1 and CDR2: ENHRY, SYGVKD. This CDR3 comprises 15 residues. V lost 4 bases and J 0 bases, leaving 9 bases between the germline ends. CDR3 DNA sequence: TGTGCCATCAGTGCGGAGCGGACAACTAATGAAAAACTGTTTTTT. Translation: CAISAERTTNEKLFF.

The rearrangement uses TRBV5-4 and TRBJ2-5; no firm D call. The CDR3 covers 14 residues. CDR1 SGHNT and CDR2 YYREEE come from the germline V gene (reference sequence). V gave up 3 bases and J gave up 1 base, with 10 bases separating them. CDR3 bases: TGTGCCAGCAGCTCCGTCAGGCGCCAAGAGACCCAGTACTTC. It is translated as CASSSVRRQETQYF. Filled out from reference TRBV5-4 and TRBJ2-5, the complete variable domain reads ETGVTQSPTHLIKTRGQQVTLRCSSQSGHNTVSWYQQALGQGPQFIFQYYREEENGRGNFPPRFSGLQFPNYSSELNVNALELDDSALYLCASSSVRRQETQYFGPGTRLLVL.

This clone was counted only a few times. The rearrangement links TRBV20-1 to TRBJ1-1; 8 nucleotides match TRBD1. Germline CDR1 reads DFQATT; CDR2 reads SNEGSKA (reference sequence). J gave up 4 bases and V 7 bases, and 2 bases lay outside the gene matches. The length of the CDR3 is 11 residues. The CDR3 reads CSVQGGTEAFF. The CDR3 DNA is TGCAGTGTACAGGGGGGCACTGAAGCTTTCTTT.

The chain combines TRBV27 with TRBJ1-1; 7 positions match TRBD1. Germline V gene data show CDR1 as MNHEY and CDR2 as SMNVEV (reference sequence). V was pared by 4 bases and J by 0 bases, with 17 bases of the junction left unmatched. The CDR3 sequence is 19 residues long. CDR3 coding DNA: TGTGCCAGCAGTTCACTACTCCTACAGGGGAGTGGGGTGAACACTGAAGCTTTCTTT. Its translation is CASSSLLLQGSGVNTEAFF.

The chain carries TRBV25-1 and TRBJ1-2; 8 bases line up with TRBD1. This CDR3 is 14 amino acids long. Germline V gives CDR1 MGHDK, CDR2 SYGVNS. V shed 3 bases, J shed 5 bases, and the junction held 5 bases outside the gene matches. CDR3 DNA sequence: TGTGCCAGCAGTGAGCCAGGGGGCCGATATGGCTACACCTTC. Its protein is CASSEPGGRYGYTF.

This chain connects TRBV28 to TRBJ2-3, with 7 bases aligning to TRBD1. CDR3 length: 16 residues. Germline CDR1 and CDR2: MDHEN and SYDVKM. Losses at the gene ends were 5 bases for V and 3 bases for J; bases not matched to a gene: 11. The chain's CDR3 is CASSRGQALGTDTQYF. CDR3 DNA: TGTGCCAGCAGTCGAGGACAGGCCCTAGGGACAGATACGCAGTATTTT.